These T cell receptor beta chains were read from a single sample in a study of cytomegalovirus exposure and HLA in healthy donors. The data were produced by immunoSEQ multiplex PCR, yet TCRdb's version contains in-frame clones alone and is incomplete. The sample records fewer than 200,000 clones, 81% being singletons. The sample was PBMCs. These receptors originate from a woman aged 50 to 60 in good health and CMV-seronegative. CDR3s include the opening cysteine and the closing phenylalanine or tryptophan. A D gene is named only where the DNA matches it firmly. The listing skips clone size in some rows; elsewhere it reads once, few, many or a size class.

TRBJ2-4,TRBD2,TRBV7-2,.,TGTGCCAGCAGCTTAGCCGGTAGCGGGGGGGGGTACTTC,CASSLAGSGGGYF
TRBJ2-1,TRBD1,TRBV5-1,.,TGCGCCAGCAGGCATATGGACAGGGGGGATGAGCAGTTCTTC,CASRHMDRGDEQFF
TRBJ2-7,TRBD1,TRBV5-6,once,TGTGCCAGCAGCCTAGGACAGGGGTCCTACGAGCAGTACTTC,CASSLGQGSYEQYF
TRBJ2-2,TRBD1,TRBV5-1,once,TGCGCCAGCAGACCCTGGACAGGGCGGAACACCGGGGAGCTGTTTTTT,CASRPWTGRNTGELFF
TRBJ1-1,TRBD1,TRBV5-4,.,TGTGCCAGCAGCTTGACGGGACAGGGTTTTGGCACTGAAGCCTTCTTT,CASSLTGQGFGTEAFF
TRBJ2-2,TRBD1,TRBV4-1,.,TGCGCCAGCAGCCAACAGGGGGCCGGGGAGCTGTTTTTT,CASSQQGAGELFF
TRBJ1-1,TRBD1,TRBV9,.,TGTGCCAGCAGCGCTAGACAGGGGGTTTACACTGAAGCTTTCTTT,CASSARQGVYTEAFF
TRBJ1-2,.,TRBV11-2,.,TGTGCCAGCAGCTTAAGCAGGTACTATGGCTACACCTTC,CASSLSRYYGYTF
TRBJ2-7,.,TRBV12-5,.,TGTGCTAGTGGTCCCCCCCAGGGGACGGCCTACGAGCAGTACTTC,CASGPPQGTAYEQYF
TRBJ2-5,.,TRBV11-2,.,TGTGCCAGCAGTCAATATTTCGGGGGGCTGGAGACCCAGTACTTC,CASSQYFGGLETQYF
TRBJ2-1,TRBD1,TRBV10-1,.,TGCGCCAGCAGCCCCGGGACAGGGAATATCAATGAGCAGTTCTTC,CASSPGTGNINEQFF
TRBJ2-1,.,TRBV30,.,TGTGCCTGGATCCGGGACTCCAATGAGCAGTTCTTC,CAWIRDSNEQFF
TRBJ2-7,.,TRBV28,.,TGTGCCAGCAGTTCTCAGGGTTCAGGCTCCTACGAGCAGTACTTC,CASSSQGSGSYEQYF
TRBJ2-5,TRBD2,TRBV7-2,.,TGTGCCAGCAGCTCGGGACTAGCGGGGGAGTGGGAGACCCAGTACTTC,CASSSGLAGEWETQYF
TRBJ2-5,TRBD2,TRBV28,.,TGTGCCAGCAGTTTATTGCAGGCGGGAGTAAGGGAGACCCAGTACTTC,CASSLLQAGVRETQYF
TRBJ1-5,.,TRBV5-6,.,TGTGCCAGCAGCTTGGCTGGCGGGCCCCAGCATTTT,CASSLAGGPQHF
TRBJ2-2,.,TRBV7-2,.,TGTGCCAGCGGGGGCCGGACCGGGGAGCTGTTTTTT,CASGGRTGELFF
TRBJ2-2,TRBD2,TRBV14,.,TGTGCCAGCAGCCAAGGTCTAGCGGGGAACACCGGGGAGCTGTTTTTT,CASSQGLAGNTGELFF
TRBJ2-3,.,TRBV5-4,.,TGTGCCAGCAGCTCCAGCGGGCTACGCACAGATACGCAGTATTTT,CASSSSGLRTDTQYF
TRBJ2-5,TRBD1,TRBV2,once,TGTGCCAGCAGTGAATTAGGACAGGGGAGGGGAGAGACCCAGTACTTC,CASSELGQGRGETQYF
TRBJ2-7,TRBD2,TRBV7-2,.,TGTGCCAGCAGCTTAGTCGTCGGGAGGGGTATGGACGAGCAGTACTTC,CASSLVVGRGMDEQYF
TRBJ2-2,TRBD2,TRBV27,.,TGTGCCAGCAGTTTACCTAGCGGGGTAAACACCGGGGAGCTGTTTTTT,CASSLPSGVNTGELFF
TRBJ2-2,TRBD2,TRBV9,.,TGTGCCAGCAGCGTCCGACCAGCGGGAGGGAATACCGGGGAGCTGTTTTTT,CASSVRPAGGNTGELFF
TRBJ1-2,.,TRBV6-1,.,TGTGCCAGCAGTGACCAGGTCTATGGCTACACCTTC,CASSDQVYGYTF
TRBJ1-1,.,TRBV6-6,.,TGTGCCAGCAGTTACGGGCCAGCGGGTGAAGCTTTCTTT,CASSYGPAGEAFF
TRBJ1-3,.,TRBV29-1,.,TGCAGCGTTGGGGCAGCCTCTGGAAACACCATATATTTT,CSVGAASGNTIYF
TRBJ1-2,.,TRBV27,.,TGTGCCAGCAGTGAGACGGGACTAGACCATCAAGGCTACACCTTC,CASSETGLDHQGYTF
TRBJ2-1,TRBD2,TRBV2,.,TGTGCCAGCCCAAGCGGGAGATATGAGCAGTTCTTC,CASPSGRYEQFF
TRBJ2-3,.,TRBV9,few,TGTGCCAGCAGCGAACAAGGCCTAGTGCGGGCCGGCACAGATACGCAGTATTTT,CASSEQGLVRAGTDTQYF
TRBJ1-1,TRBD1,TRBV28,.,TGTGCCAGCAGACGGGACAGGAGGAACACTGAAGCTTTCTTT,CASRRDRRNTEAFF
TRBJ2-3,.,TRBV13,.,TGTGCCAGCAGCCTCGCCCGGGACACTAATTCAGATACGCAGTATTTT,CASSLARDTNSDTQYF
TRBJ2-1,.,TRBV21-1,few,TGTGCCAGAGGTCTAGCGGGAGGCTATGAGCAGTTCTTC,CARGLAGGYEQFF
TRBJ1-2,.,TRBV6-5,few,TGTGCCAGCAGTTCTCCCGGGGTAACAAGCGACTACACCTTC,CASSSPGVTSDYTF
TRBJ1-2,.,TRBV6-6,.,TGTGCCAGCAGTTACGAGCAGGGCTTTTTTGATGGCTACACCTTC,CASSYEQGFFDGYTF
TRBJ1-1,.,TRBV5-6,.,TGTGCCAGCAGCGATCAGGGGATGCGGGACACTGAAGCTTTCTTT,CASSDQGMRDTEAFF
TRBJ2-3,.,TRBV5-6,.,TGTGCCAGCAGCCAAGGGGTCGGTGGGTCAGATACGCAGTATTTT,CASSQGVGGSDTQYF
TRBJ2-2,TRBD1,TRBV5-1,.,TGCGCCAGCAGCTTAGAGGGTCAGGGGGCTGCCGGGGAGCTGTTTTTT,CASSLEGQGAAGELFF
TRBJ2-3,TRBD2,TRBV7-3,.,TGTGCCAGCAGCTCGGGACTAGCGGGGGATTCAGATACGCAGTATTTT,CASSSGLAGDSDTQYF
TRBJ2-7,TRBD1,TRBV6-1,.,TGTGCCAGCAGTGCCAGGACAGGGGGCTCCCACGAGCAGTACTTC,CASSARTGGSHEQYF
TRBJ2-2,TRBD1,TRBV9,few,TGTGCCAGCAGCGCCGCAGGGGGCGGTTACACCGGGGAGCTGTTTTTT,CASSAAGGGYTGELFF
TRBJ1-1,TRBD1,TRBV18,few,TGTGCCAGCTCACCAGGACAGGGGAGGCTGGGGAACACTGAAGCTTTCTTT,CASSPGQGRLGNTEAFF
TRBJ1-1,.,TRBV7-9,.,TGTTCCAGCAGCTTAAGCGGCGTCCTTATGAACACTGAAGCTTTCTTT,CSSSLSGVLMNTEAFF
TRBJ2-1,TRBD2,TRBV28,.,TGTGCCAGCAGTCCCCTGCGGGAGGACCACAATGAGCAGTTCTTC,CASSPLREDHNEQFF
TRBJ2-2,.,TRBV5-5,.,TGTGCCAGCAGCCGAGGGACCGGGGAGCTGTTTTTT,CASSRGTGELFF
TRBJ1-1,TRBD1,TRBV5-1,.,TGCGCCAGCAGCTTGGCAGGGGACAGGGACACTGAAGCTTTCTTT,CASSLAGDRDTEAFF
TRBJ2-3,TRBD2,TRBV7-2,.,TGTGCCAGCAGCTTACTGGGGACTAGCGGGGGCACAGATACGCAGTATTTT,CASSLLGTSGGTDTQYF
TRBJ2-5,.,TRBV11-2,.,TGTGCCAGCAGCTTAGCATCCCAAGAGACCCAGTACTTC,CASSLASQETQYF
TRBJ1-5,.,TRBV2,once,TGTGCCAGCAGAAGGGACATTAGTAGCAATCAGCCCCAGCATTTT,CASRRDISSNQPQHF
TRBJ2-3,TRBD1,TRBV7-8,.,TGTGCCAGCAGCTCGGGACAGGCGAGCACAGATACGCAGTATTTT,CASSSGQASTDTQYF
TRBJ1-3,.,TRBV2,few,TGTGCCAGCACAACAGGGAGTAGAAACACCATATATTTT,CASTTGSRNTIYF
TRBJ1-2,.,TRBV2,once,TGTGCCAGCAGTGGAGGGCAGGCCTATGGCTACACCTTC,CASSGGQAYGYTF
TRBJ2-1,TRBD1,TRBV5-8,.,TGTGCCAGCAGCTTGGTGGGGACAGGCAGCTCCTACAATGAGCAGTTCTTC,CASSLVGTGSSYNEQFF
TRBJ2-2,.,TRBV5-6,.,TGTGCCAGCAGCTTTAGCGCGAACACCGGGGAGCTGTTTTTT,CASSFSANTGELFF
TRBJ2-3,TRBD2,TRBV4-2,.,TGTGCCAGCAGCGGACCTAGCGGGAGTGGGGATACGCAGTATTTT,CASSGPSGSGDTQYF
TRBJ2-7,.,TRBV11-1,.,TGTGCCAGCAGCCCCCGAATAGCCCCCTACGAGCAGTACTTC,CASSPRIAPYEQYF
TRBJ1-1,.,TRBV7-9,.,TGTGCCAGCAGCGCCCAGACAGGGAACACTGAAGCTTTCTTT,CASSAQTGNTEAFF